This T cell receptor (beta chain) was found in a study of molecular identifiers for immune sequencing clone quantification. As concerns this clonotype: A junction end diverges from the germline sequence, so it may reflect a read error.

CDR3 size: 13 residues. CDR1 MDHEN and CDR2 SYDVKM come from the germline V gene. TCRdb ran MiXCR on the PCR reads and lists one entry per CDR3 protein. The table records around 460,000 distinct CDR3 sequences, about a fifth of them present only once. J is TRBJ2-7 and V is TRBV28, with 8 bases identical to TRBD1. The sequencing sample was made of naive CD8+ T cells from blood, with Jurkat cell RNA spiked in. Subset specified: FACS-sorted CD8+CD4-CCR7+CD45RA+ naive T cells. This clonotype was sampled from a human donor in good health. Some libraries in this study had Jurkat cell RNA spiked in. The CDR3 protein is CASSTTGEWERYF. The CDR3 DNA follows: TGTGCCAGCAGTACGACAGGGGAATGGGAGCGGTACTTC.